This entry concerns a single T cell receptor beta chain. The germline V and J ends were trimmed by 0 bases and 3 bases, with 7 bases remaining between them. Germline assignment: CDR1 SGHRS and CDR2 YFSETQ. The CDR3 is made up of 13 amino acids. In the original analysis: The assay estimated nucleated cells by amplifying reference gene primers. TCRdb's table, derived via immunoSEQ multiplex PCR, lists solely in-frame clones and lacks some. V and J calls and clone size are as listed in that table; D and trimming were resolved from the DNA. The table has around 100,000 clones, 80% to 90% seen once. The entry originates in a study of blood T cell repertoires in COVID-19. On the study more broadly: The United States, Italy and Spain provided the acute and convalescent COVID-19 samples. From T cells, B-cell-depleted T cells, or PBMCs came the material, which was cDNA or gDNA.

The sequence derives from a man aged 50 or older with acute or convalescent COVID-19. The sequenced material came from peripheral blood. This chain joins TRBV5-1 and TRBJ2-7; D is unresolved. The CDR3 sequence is CASSLDLYYEQYF. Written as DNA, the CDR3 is TGCGCCAGCAGCTTGGACTTGTACTACGAGCAGTACTTC.